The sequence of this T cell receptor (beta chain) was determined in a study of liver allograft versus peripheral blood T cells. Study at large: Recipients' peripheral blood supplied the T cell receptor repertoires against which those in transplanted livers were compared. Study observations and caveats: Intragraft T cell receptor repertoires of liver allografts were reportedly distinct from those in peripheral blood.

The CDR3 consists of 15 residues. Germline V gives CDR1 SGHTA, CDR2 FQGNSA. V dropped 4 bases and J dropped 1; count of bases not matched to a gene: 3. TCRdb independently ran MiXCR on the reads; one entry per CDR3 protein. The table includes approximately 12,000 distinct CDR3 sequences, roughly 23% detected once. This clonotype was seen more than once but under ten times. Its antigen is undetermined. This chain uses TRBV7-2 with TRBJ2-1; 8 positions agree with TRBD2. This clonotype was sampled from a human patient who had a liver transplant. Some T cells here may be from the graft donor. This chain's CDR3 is CASSSGGGSYNEQFF. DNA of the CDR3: TGTGCCAGCAGCTCGGGCGGGGGGTCCTACAATGAGCAGTTCTTC.